What follows describes a single T cell receptor (beta chain). The entry originates in a study of T cells in tuberculosis. This CDR3 is built from 13 residues. Germline lookup yields CDR1 MDHEN and CDR2 SYDVKM. Trimming stripped 5 bases from V and 3 bases from J, with 10 bases between. Profiled with immunoSEQ multiplex PCR; TCRdb holds only in-frame clones, not every one. The sample consists of some 60,000 clones, around 81% of them appearing once. Sorting used thawed, overnight-rested PBMC stained with anti-CD3, a viability dye and GMM-loaded CD1B tetramer. C32 glucose monomycolate from Rhodococcus equi was loaded onto the CD1B tetramers.

Sequences were obtained from CD1b-GMM tetramer-negative cells sorted from PBMCs. The receptor was isolated from an adult woman with latent tuberculosis. The chain has TRBV28 and TRBJ1-1; a possible D gene is TRBD1 (5 bases). Here the CDR3 reads CASSESRDTEAFF. For the CDR3, the DNA is TGTGCCAGCAGTGAATCCAGGGACACTGAAGCTTTCTTT.